What follows are 30 T cell receptor beta chains derived from one specimen sequenced in a study of shared clonotypes between healthy human individuals. Terminally differentiated effector memory CD45RA+ cells were left out of the naive CD8 fraction, which was CD45RO-negative and positively selected for CCR7. Sequencing was performed with immunoSEQ multiplex PCR; in TCRdb, only in-frame clones are kept and a portion is missing. The sample contains about 2 million clones, about 95% of which appear only once. Material for sequencing was naive CD8+ T cells sorted from blood. Source of these receptors: a man between 18 and 29 years old in good health.

The chain links TRBV9 to TRBJ2-1; D is perhaps TRBD1 or TRBD2 (5 bases each). Germline V gene data show CDR1 as SGDLS and CDR2 as YYNGEE. V gave up 6 bases and J gave up 9 bases, with 16 bases separating them. The CDR3 sequence is 13 residues long. The chain's CDR3 is CASTGPVRGEQFF. The CDR3 DNA reads TGTGCCAGCACCGGGCCCGTGAGGGGTGAGCAGTTCTTC.

The chain joins TRBV6-6 to TRBJ1-2, with D possibly matching TRBD1 (5 bases). The germline gives CDR1 MNHNY, CDR2 SVGAGI (reference sequence). Trimming removed 8 bases from V and 4 bases from J, with 11 bases in between. The CDR3 length is 12 residues. CDR3: CASVGAGYGYTF. Written as DNA, the CDR3 is TGTGCCAGCGTTGGGGCTGGCTATGGCTACACCTTC.

This chain links TRBV4-1 with TRBJ2-7; D may be TRBD2 (6 bases). This CDR3 is built from 15 residues. The germline V and J ends were trimmed by 3 bases and 0 bases, with 12 bases remaining between them. Germline CDR1 and CDR2: MGHRA and YSYEKL. CDR3 sequence (DNA): TGCGCCAGCAGCCAGGGACTGGCCACCTCCTACGAGCAGTACTTC. This gives the protein CASSQGLATSYEQYF.

This clone was seen only once. The chain joins TRBV27 to TRBJ2-6, with D tentatively TRBD1 (5 bases). Germline CDR1 and CDR2: MNHEY and SMNVEV (reference sequence). The CDR3 sequence is 17 residues long. V lost 6 bases and J 0 bases, leaving 15 bases between the germline ends. The CDR3 DNA reads as TGTGCCAGCAGGAACGTGGGGCCCAACTCTGGGGCCAACGTCCTGACTTTC. Protein product: CASRNVGPNSGANVLTF.

The V gene is TRBV5-4, the J gene TRBJ2-7; weak D call: TRBD2 (5 bases). Trimming took 0 bases from V and 6 from J, leaving 13 bases between them. Per germline, CDR1 SGHNT and CDR2 YYREEE (reference sequence). The CDR3 spans 14 residues. CDR3 protein: CASSLESGAGEQYF. The CDR3, as DNA: TGTGCCAGCAGCTTGGAAAGCGGTGCGGGCGAGCAGTACTTC.

The rearrangement joins TRBV10-3 to TRBJ1-1; D not certain. The CDR3 is 12 amino acids. With 9 bases removed from V and 1 base from J, the gap between germline ends came to 9 bases. CDR1 and CDR2 from the germline V gene are ENHRY and SYGVKD. CDR3 sequence reads: CAMLYTNTEAFF. The CDR3 coding sequence is TGTGCCATGCTGTATACGAACACTGAAGCTTTCTTT.

The rearrangement links TRBV19 to TRBJ1-4, with D possibly matching TRBD1 (6 bases). Germline V gives CDR1 LNHDA, CDR2 SQIVND (reference sequence). This CDR3 has 15 amino acids. Trimming pared 5 bases from V and 8 bases from J, leaving 18 bases between. CDR3 sequence: CASSAPQGLYEKLFF. As DNA, the CDR3 is TGTGCCAGTAGTGCTCCCCAGGGGTTGTACGAAAAACTGTTTTTT.

This chain connects TRBV27 to TRBJ1-4; D gene ambiguous. This CDR3 comprises 15 residues. Germline V lookup: CDR1 MNHEY, CDR2 SMNVEV (reference sequence). V was cut by 5 bases and J by 7 bases, with 17 bases left in between. This CDR3 reads CASSPGSTSGEKLFF. The DNA for the CDR3 is TGTGCCAGCAGTCCGGGCTCTACATCAGGTGAAAAACTGTTTTTT.

This clone was seen only once. This same CDR3 is encoded by further DNA sequences in the sample. This chain links TRBV7-9 with TRBJ2-5; 7 bases are shared with TRBD2. The CDR3 length is 15 residues. V shed 1 base, J shed 3 bases, and the junction held 5 bases outside the gene matches. Germline-derived CDR1 and CDR2 are SEHNR and FQNEAQ (reference sequence). The CDR3: CASSLGLAEEETQYF. CDR3 nucleotide sequence: TGTGCCAGCAGCTTAGGGCTAGCGGAGGAAGAGACCCAGTACTTC.

The J gene is TRBJ1-3, the V gene TRBV15; D is unclear. Germline V gives CDR1 LNHNV, CDR2 YYDKDF (reference sequence). This CDR3 contains 17 residues. V dropped 0 bases and J dropped 0 bases, with 12 bases sitting between them. This chain's CDR3 is CATSRDLGRSSGNTIYF. In nucleotides, the CDR3 is TGTGCCACCAGCAGAGATTTAGGGCGGAGCTCTGGAAACACCATATATTTT.

This chain links TRBV10-3 with TRBJ1-4; maybe TRBD1 (5 bases). Per germline, CDR1 ENHRY and CDR2 SYGVKD. Trimming took off 0 bases at V and 13 bases at J, with 9 bases between the two ends. The CDR3 totals 12 residues. DNA of the CDR3: TGTGCCATCAGTGAGTCCAGGGAGGCACTGTTTTTT. Translation gives CAISESREALFF.

CDR3 DNA sequence: TGTGCCAGCAGTTTATCGAACAACTACGAGCAGTACTTC. It is translated as CASSLSNNYEQYF. V is TRBV27 and J is TRBJ2-7; D uncertain. Per the germline V gene, CDR1 is MNHEY and CDR2 is SMNVEV (reference sequence). The CDR3 is 13 amino acids. The V and J ends lost 0 bases and 3 bases respectively, with 6 bases between them.

This chain joins TRBV5-5 and TRBJ2-7; TRBD2 matches at 13 bases. Germline assignment: CDR1 SGHKS and CDR2 YYEKEE (reference sequence). J was trimmed by 7 bases and V by 2 bases; bases with no gene match: 6. CDR3 size: 15 residues. The CDR3 DNA reads TGTGCCAGCAGCTTTGAATCGGGACTAGCGGGGGAGCAGTACTTC. Amino acids: CASSFESGLAGEQYF.

J is TRBJ2-7 and V is TRBV19; 9 bases are a match to TRBD1. CDR3 length equals 15 residues. The junction had 11 bases not matched to a gene; V was cut back by 6 bases and J by 5 bases. Germline V gene data show CDR1 as LNHDA and CDR2 as SQIVND (reference sequence). Written as DNA, the CDR3 is TGTGCCAGTAGCCACCCGGGACAGGGAACCAACGAGCAGTACTTC. This encodes CASSHPGQGTNEQYF.

The CDR3 DNA reads as TGTGCCAGCAGTTCATCCGGACACCTGAACACTGAAGCTTTCTTT. Its protein product is CASSSSGHLNTEAFF. The chain recombines TRBV6-5 with TRBJ1-1; a possible D gene is TRBD1 (5 bases). This CDR3 has 15 amino acids. Germline V gene data show CDR1 as MNHEY and CDR2 as SVGAGI. Trimming shortened V by 4 bases and J by 0 bases, and 12 bases separated the two germline ends.

This clone was observed a single time. The CDR3 sequence is CSAGVGAGDTEAFF. As DNA, the CDR3 is TGCAGCGCTGGGGTGGGGGCAGGGGACACTGAAGCTTTCTTT. The chain combines TRBV29-1 with TRBJ1-1, with D maybe TRBD1 (6 bases). The CDR3 has 14 amino acids. Germline CDR1 reads SQVTM; CDR2 reads ANQGSEA. The ends were cut back, 7 bases at V and 3 bases at J, with 18 bases in the middle.

A note on this clone: This may stem from a read error, because a much larger clone lies one nucleotide away. Other DNA variants within this sample encode the same CDR3. The CDR3 coding sequence is TGTGCCAGTAGTATCCGGGACAGAAATCAGCCCCAGCATTTT. Amino acids: CASSIRDRNQPQHF. This chain uses TRBV19 with TRBJ1-5, with TRBD1 identical over 7 bases. Unmatched junction bases numbered 3, after V lost 3 bases and J lost 4 bases. CDR1 and CDR2 (germline): LNHDA, SQIVND (reference sequence). The CDR3 covers 14 residues.

A single count supports this clone. The chain employs TRBV27 and TRBJ2-2, with a possible D match to TRBD2 (6 bases). CDR3 size: 15 residues. The V end lost 2 bases, the J end lost 5 bases, and 12 bases lay between the germline ends. Germline V gene lookup returns CDR1 MNHEY and CDR2 SMNVEV (reference sequence). The CDR3 region has the DNA TGTGCCAGCAGTTTAAACCAGGGAGGAACCGGGGAGCTGTTTTTT. Translation: CASSLNQGGTGELFF.

The V gene is TRBV27, the J gene TRBJ2-7; tentatively, D is TRBD1 (5 bases). The CDR3 is 14 residues long. Germline V gene sequence: CDR1 MNHEY, CDR2 SMNVEV (reference sequence). Trimming left V 2 bases short and J 3 bases short, with 11 bases between. The CDR3 region has the DNA TGTGCCAGCAGTTTAACAGGCAACTACTACGAGCAGTACTTC. Translated: CASSLTGNYYEQYF.

Here the CDR3 DNA reads TGTGCCAGCAGCTTAGTCCCAGAGGCAGATACGCAGTATTTT. Amino acid sequence: CASSLVPEADTQYF. The rearrangement joins TRBV11-1 to TRBJ2-3; D is uncertain. Germline lookup yields CDR1 SGHAT and CDR2 FQDESV (reference sequence). This CDR3 has 14 amino acids. With 1 base removed from V and 4 bases from J, the gap between germline ends came to 9 bases.

The chain is built from TRBV28 and TRBJ2-7; possible D gene TRBD1, 5 bases. The CDR3 has 17 residues. Germline loops: CDR1 MDHEN, CDR2 SYDVKM. V was pared by 4 bases and J by 0 bases, with 19 bases between. The chain's CDR3 is CASSSPLDILSSYEQYF. CDR3 DNA sequence: TGTGCCAGCAGTTCCCCTCTGGACATATTGAGCTCCTACGAGCAGTACTTC. Combining the CDR3 with reference TRBV28 and TRBJ2-7 gives the whole variable domain DVKVTQSSRYLVKRTGEKVFLECVQDMDHENMFWYRQDPGLGLRLIYFSYDVKMKEKGDIPEGYSVSREKKERFSLILESASTNQTSMYLCASSSPLDILSSYEQYFGPGTRLTVT.

This chain connects TRBV28 to TRBJ1-1; no reliable D call. This CDR3 has 14 amino acids. V was clipped by 3 bases and J by 1 base, with 9 bases between them. Germline V gene lookup returns CDR1 MDHEN and CDR2 SYDVKM. CDR3 nucleotide sequence: TGTGCCAGCAGTTTCCGTAACTCGAACACTGAAGCTTTCTTT. Its translation is CASSFRNSNTEAFF.

J is TRBJ2-7 and V is TRBV7-6, with D tentatively TRBD2 (6 bases). Trimming removed 4 bases from V and 4 bases from J, with 20 bases in between. The CDR3 has 16 residues. CDR1 and CDR2 from the germline V gene are SGHVS and FNYEAQ. CDR3 nucleotide sequence: TGTGCCAGCAGCTCTTCCACCGGGACTGGAGTTTACGAGCAGTACTTC. It codes for CASSSSTGTGVYEQYF.

The J gene is TRBJ2-3, the V gene TRBV28; perhaps TRBD2 as D (7 bases). The V end lost 3 bases, the J end lost 2 bases, and 12 bases lay between the germline ends. Looked up from germline, CDR1 is MDHEN and CDR2 is SYDVKM. The CDR3 consists of 15 residues. The CDR3: CASSFRGGDTDTQYF. The DNA of the CDR3 is TGTGCCAGCAGTTTTAGGGGGGGGGACACAGATACGCAGTATTTT.

This chain connects TRBV4-1 to TRBJ1-2; 7 positions agree with TRBD1. This CDR3 comprises 15 residues. Germline V gene sequence: CDR1 MGHRA, CDR2 YSYEKL. V lost 0 bases to trimming and J lost 6 bases; unmatched junction nucleotides: 7. DNA for the CDR3: TGCGCCAGCAGCCAAGATCACAGGGGAGGGGATGGCTACACCTTC. It codes for CASSQDHRGGDGYTF.

The chain is built from TRBV9 and TRBJ2-2; D remains unclear. CDR3 length equals 15 residues. Looked up from germline, CDR1 is SGDLS and CDR2 is YYNGEE. V dropped 0 bases and J dropped 4 bases, with 10 bases sitting between them. In DNA form, the CDR3 reads TGTGCCAGCAGCGTAGGCGGCGTTGGCACCGGGGAGCTGTTTTTT. The encoded protein is CASSVGGVGTGELFF.

This clone has a single count. The V and J genes are TRBV5-1 and TRBJ2-7; 10 bases are shared with TRBD1. This CDR3 region has 14 residues. Germline CDR1 is SGHRS and CDR2 is YFSETQ. The junction had 5 bases not matched to a gene; V was cut back by 4 bases and J by 4 bases. The CDR3 sequence: CASSIGTGEYEQYF. The CDR3, as DNA: TGCGCCAGCAGCATCGGGACAGGGGAGTACGAGCAGTACTTC. Filled out from reference TRBV5-1 and TRBJ2-7, the complete variable domain reads KAGVTQTPRYLIKTRGQQVTLSCSPISGHRSVSWYQQTPGQGLQFLFEYFSETQRNKGNFPGRFSGRQFSNSRSEMNVSTLELGDSALYLCASSIGTGEYEQYFGPGTRLTVT.

The chain couples TRBV15 to TRBJ2-7, with 9 bases matching TRBD2. This CDR3 is built from 17 residues. V dropped 1 base and J dropped 2; count of bases not matched to a gene: 9. From germline, CDR1 is LNHNV and CDR2 YYDKDF (reference sequence). The CDR3 DNA reads as TGTGCCACCAGCAGAGGGATCCCTAGCGGGACTCCCTACGAGCAGTACTTC. It codes for CATSRGIPSGTPYEQYF.

The V and J genes are TRBV6-5 and TRBJ2-5, with D maybe TRBD1 (6 bases). From germline, CDR1 is MNHEY and CDR2 SVGAGI. The CDR3 consists of 16 residues. Trimming cost V 0 bases and J 4 bases, with 15 bases left between them. CDR3: CASSYSAGETLETQYF. The CDR3 nucleotides are TGTGCCAGCAGTTACTCGGCAGGGGAAACCTTAGAGACCCAGTACTTC.

This chain links TRBV1 with TRBJ2-5; the D call of TRBD2 is as the table states it, not checked on the DNA. TRBV1 is shown as a pseudogene. The CDR3 runs to 17 residues. The CDR3 is CTSSQAPREGSQETQYF. CDR3 nucleotide sequence: TGCACCAGCAGCCAAGCCCCGCGGGAGGGCTCTCAAGAGACCCAGTACTTC.